These 16 T cell receptor beta chains were all obtained from the same sample, sequenced in a study of T cells in Graves' hyperthyroidism and ophthalmopathy. Researchers took RNA transcripts and amplified the TCR beta CDR3 regions from them. First-round RT-PCR targeting the TCR CDR3 was performed with the HTBI primer set. From the multiplex PCR reads, TCRdb called clonotypes with MiXCR, one entry per CDR3 protein. This repertoire shows under 700,000 distinct CDR3 sequences, over 15% found once; its top ten account for around 18%. The sample taken for sequencing was blood. These receptors were obtained from a woman aged 18 to 35 with Graves' hyperthyroidism.

Many counts were recorded for this clonotype. V gene TRBV11-1 combines with J gene TRBJ2-3; TRBD2 aligns across 7 bases. Looked up from germline, CDR1 is SGHAT and CDR2 is FQDESV (reference sequence). This CDR3 spans 17 amino acids. After removal of 3 bases from V and 1 base from J, the junction contained 10 bases not matched to a gene. The CDR3 region has the DNA TGTGCCAGCAGCTTTGGGCCTAAGGCGGGGGGCACAGATACGCAGTATTTT. This translates into CASSFGPKAGGTDTQYF.

V usage is TRBV9 and J usage is TRBJ2-3; possibly TRBD1 or TRBD2 for D (6 bases each). CDR3 length equals 16 residues. Per germline, CDR1 SGDLS and CDR2 YYNGEE. The V and J ends lost 0 bases and 4 bases respectively, with 15 bases between them. The CDR3 loop is CASSVAPPGAPDTQYF. In nucleotides, the CDR3 is TGTGCCAGCAGCGTAGCCCCGCCGGGGGCTCCAGATACGCAGTATTTT.

This clonotype was recorded a few times. The J gene is TRBJ2-1, the V gene TRBV29-1, with 7 bases identical to TRBD1. Germline-derived CDR1 and CDR2 are SQVTM and ANQGSEA. The CDR3 totals 14 residues. V trimming: 1 base; J trimming: 8 bases; junction bases outside the gene matches: 8. The CDR3 reads CSVEGTGVMDEQFF. The CDR3 DNA reads TGCAGCGTTGAAGGGACAGGAGTTATGGATGAGCAGTTCTTC.

A note on this clonotype: This sequence may be a read error, since a much larger clone differs from it by one base. The chain uses TRBV18 and TRBJ2-1, with D tentatively TRBD2 (5 bases). The CDR3 contains 13 residues. V was clipped by 3 bases and J by 8 bases, with 11 bases between them. The germline gives CDR1 KGHSH, CDR2 LQKENI. The CDR3 DNA is TGTGCCAGCTCACCTGGGAGTTACCATGAGCAGTTCTTC. Its protein is CASSPGSYHEQFF.

In its sample, this clonotype was seen a few times. This chain uses TRBV18 with TRBJ1-1; D not resolved. This CDR3 comprises 16 residues. Germline V gene data show CDR1 as KGHSH and CDR2 as LQKENI. With 5 bases removed from V and 0 bases from J, the gap between germline ends came to 16 bases. The CDR3 nucleotides read TGTGCCAGCTCAACCAGTAACGGGCCCTTGAACACTGAAGCTTTCTTT. Its protein is CASSTSNGPLNTEAFF.

This clonotype turned up a few times. The rearrangement uses TRBV12-3 or TRBV12-4 and TRBJ2-3, with D perhaps matching TRBD1 or TRBD2 (5 bases each). Trimming took 2 bases from V and 6 from J, leaving 21 bases between them. There are 17 residues in the CDR3. This CDR3 reads CASSLTQGPAFGDTQYF. The CDR3 nucleotides read TGTGCCAGCAGTTTAACCCAGGGACCAGCATTCGGGGATACGCAGTATTTT.

About this clonotype: This may come from a read error, since a much larger clone is one base off. The V gene is TRBV7-2, the J gene TRBJ1-1; 7 positions agree with TRBD1. Germline loops: CDR1 SGHTA, CDR2 FQGNSA. This CDR3 contains 13 residues. CDR3 protein: CASSLARTGDASF. For the CDR3, the DNA is TGTGCCAGCAGCTTAGCGCGAACAGGGGACGCTTCCTTT.

This clonotype was observed a few times. This rearrangement joins TRBV6-1 to TRBJ1-5, with 10 positions matching TRBD1. CDR3 length equals 13 residues. Germline values: CDR1 MNHNS, CDR2 SASEGT. V shed 7 bases, J shed 7 bases, and the junction held 4 bases outside the gene matches. CDR3 nucleotides: TGTGCCAGCACCCGGACAGGGGGGCAGCCCCAGCATTTT. Translating gives CASTRTGGQPQHF.

The V and J genes are TRBV20-1 and TRBJ2-3, with 10 bases identical to TRBD2. Germline lookup yields CDR1 DFQATT and CDR2 SNEGSKA (reference sequence). V lost 3 bases and J lost 4; bases outside the gene matches: 7. This CDR3 has 15 amino acids. Written as DNA, the CDR3 is TGCAGTGCTAGTCCGCTAGCGGGAGACGCAGATACGCAGTATTTT. It codes for CSASPLAGDADTQYF.

The V call is TRBV11-3, the J call TRBJ2-7, with D perhaps TRBD2 (5 bases). V was pared by 2 bases and J by 3 bases, with 17 bases between. This CDR3 region has 16 residues. Germline CDR1 SGHNT, CDR2 YENEEA. CDR3 in amino acids: CASSLTSLGASYEQYF. CDR3 sequence (DNA): TGTGCCAGCAGCTTAACTTCCCTGGGAGCGAGCTACGAGCAGTACTTC.

This clonotype was observed many times. This rearrangement joins TRBV2 to TRBJ2-4; D possibly corresponds to TRBD2 (6 bases). The CDR3 length is 15 residues. Looked up from germline, CDR1 is SNHLY and CDR2 is FYNNEI. The ends were cut back, 2 bases at V and 0 bases at J, with 8 bases in the middle. The CDR3, as DNA: TGTGCCAGCAGTGAATCAGCGGGAGCCAAAAACATTCAGTACTTC. Amino acids: CASSESAGAKNIQYF.

The rearrangement links TRBV9 to TRBJ2-2; 7 bases match TRBD2. The CDR3 covers 19 residues. Losses at the gene ends were 0 bases for V and 3 bases for J; bases not matched to a gene: 14. Germline CDR1 reads SGDLS; CDR2 reads YYNGEE. The CDR3 region is CASSVAVGRGGKDTGELFF. The DNA for the CDR3 is TGTGCCAGCAGCGTAGCAGTTGGAAGGGGAGGGAAGGACACCGGGGAGCTGTTTTTT.

As for this clonotype: A much larger clone differs from this one at a single base, so this may be a read error. The chain links TRBV6-2 or TRBV6-3 to TRBJ2-3; D ambiguous. The CDR3 runs to 14 residues. Trimming pared 3 bases from V and 10 bases from J, leaving 17 bases between. The V gene's germline CDR1 is MNHEY and CDR2 SVGEGT. The CDR3 spells CASSYTPGVGSQYF. CDR3 DNA sequence: TGTGCCAGCAGTTATACACCCGGAGTAGGTTCGCAGTATTTT.

V gene TRBV20-1 combines with J gene TRBJ2-2; 16 bases map to TRBD2. V lost 5 bases to trimming and J lost 6 bases; unmatched junction nucleotides: 9. The CDR3 extends over 17 amino acids. The germline V gene has CDR1 DFQATT and CDR2 SNEGSKA (reference sequence). CDR3 amino acids: CSAQGLAGGHGAGELFF. The CDR3, as DNA: TGCAGTGCTCAGGGACTAGCGGGGGGGCATGGAGCCGGGGAGCTGTTTTTT.

This clonotype has just a few counts. This chain joins TRBV7-2 and TRBJ1-4, with D possibly being TRBD1 (6 bases). The CDR3 has 15 residues. V lost 5 bases and J 7 bases, leaving 17 bases between the germline ends. Germline V gives CDR1 SGHTA, CDR2 FQGNSA. The CDR3 loop is CASSQVSGAGEKLFF. The DNA of the CDR3 is TGTGCCAGCAGCCAAGTTTCAGGGGCTGGTGAAAAACTGTTTTTT.

The V gene is TRBV20-1, the J gene TRBJ1-5; TRBD1 matches at 7 bases. CDR3 length: 12 residues. V trimming: 3 bases; J trimming: 11 bases; junction bases outside the gene matches: 7. Germline CDR1 DFQATT, CDR2 SNEGSKA (reference sequence). CDR3 nucleotides: TGCAGTGCTAGTAAAGGGGGCAGGGCCCAGCATTTT. Residues: CSASKGGRAQHF.